The TCR beta chain under discussion was sequenced for a study of identical twins. MiXCR was run by TCRdb on the 5' RACE reads, yielding one entry per CDR3 protein. This sample has about 660,000 distinct CDR3 sequences; 8.6% occur once, and the top ten carry more than 0.75%. In its sample, this clonotype was seen a few times. Antigen unknown. General study points: Abundant beta clonotypes from cord blood bore fewer insertions; memory repertoires lacked this pattern.

The same sample was also studied in work on yellow fever vaccine responses in identical twins.

The material sequenced was PBMCs. This clonotype was sampled from a woman in her late teens or twenties in good health.

CDR3 sequence reads: CASSSPPHGTSGGREQFF. The CDR3 DNA follows: TGTGCCAGCAGTTCCCCCCCCCATGGGACTAGCGGGGGGCGGGAGCAGTTCTTC. V gene TRBV28 combines with J gene TRBJ2-1; TRBD2 matches at 15 bases. CDR1 and CDR2 (germline): MDHEN, SYDVKM. V gave up 4 bases and J gave up 10 bases; unmatched junction bases: 14. The CDR3 is 18 residues long. Using reference TRBV28 and TRBJ2-1 for the parts outside the CDR3, the full variable domain is DVKVTQSSRYLVKRTGEKVFLECVQDMDHENMFWYRQDPGLGLRLIYFSYDVKMKEKGDIPEGYSVSREKKERFSLILESASTNQTSMYLCASSSPPHGTSGGREQFFGPGTRLTVL.